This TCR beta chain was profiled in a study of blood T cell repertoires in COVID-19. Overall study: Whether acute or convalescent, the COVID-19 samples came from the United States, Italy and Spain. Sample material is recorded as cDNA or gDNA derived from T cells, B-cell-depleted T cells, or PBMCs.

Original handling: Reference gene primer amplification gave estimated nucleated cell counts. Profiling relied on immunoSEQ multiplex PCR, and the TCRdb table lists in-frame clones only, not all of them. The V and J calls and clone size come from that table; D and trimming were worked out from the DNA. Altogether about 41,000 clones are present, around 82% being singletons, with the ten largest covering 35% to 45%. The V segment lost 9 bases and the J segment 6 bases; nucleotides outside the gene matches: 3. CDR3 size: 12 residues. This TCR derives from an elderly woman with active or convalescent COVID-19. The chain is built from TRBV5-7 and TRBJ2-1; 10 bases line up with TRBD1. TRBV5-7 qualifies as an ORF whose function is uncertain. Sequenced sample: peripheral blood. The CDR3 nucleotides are TGTGCCATCGGACAGGGGGGCAATGAGCAGTTCTTC. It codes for CAIGQGGNEQFF.